This T cell receptor (beta chain) was sequenced during a study of regulatory T cells in long-lasting Graves disease. Background on the study: Prior antithyroid drug treatment in newly diagnosed Graves' patients lasted under 3 months. Broader study findings: Persistent disease favored TRBV28, TRBJ1-2 and TRBJ2-5.

In building TCR beta libraries, iRepertoire HTBI primers were used together with Arm-PCR of CDR3 regions. Each CDR3 protein is one row after TCRdb ran MiXCR on the multiplex PCR reads. The sample lists hundreds of thousands of distinct CDR3 sequences; 15% to 20% were seen once. Documented time point: newly diagnosed GD, antithyroid drugs for less than 3 months. Making the TCR library involved RNA that had been extracted from PBMCs. Graves' disease was diagnosed by American Thyroid Association guidelines. Enrollment of patients was through an endocrinology department in Xi'an, China. There are many counts of this clonotype. Its cognate antigen is unknown. The CDR3 loop spans 15 amino acids. CDR1 SGDLS and CDR2 YYNGEE come from the germline V gene. V dropped 4 bases and J dropped 4; count of bases not matched to a gene: 11. In addition, the sample was reused for a study of T cells in Graves' hyperthyroidism and ophthalmopathy.

The chain is built from TRBV9 and TRBJ2-7; TRBD1 aligns across 7 bases. This sequence was found in a woman aged 35-60 years with Graves disease. The material was peripheral blood mononuclear cells (PBMCs), obtained at new diagnosis, from a patient treated with antithyroid drugs. The CDR3: CASSPRDSIVYEQYF. In DNA, the CDR3 is TGTGCCAGCAGCCCCCGGGACAGCATAGTGTACGAGCAGTACTTC.